This section outlines one T cell receptor beta chain sequence together with its context. The sample comes from a study of blood T cell repertoires in COVID-19. Method: immunoSEQ multiplex PCR; TCRdb's copy keeps in-frame clones and lacks some. The sample has around 70,000 clones; 60% to 85% are singletons. This CDR3 has 15 amino acids. V was clipped by 2 bases and J by 9 bases, with 20 bases between them. CDR1 is MGHRA, CDR2 YSYEKL, per germline. Sequenced material: peripheral blood. The receptor was isolated from a human donor in a cohort sampled during active COVID-19. This chain uses TRBV4-1 with TRBJ2-7; tentatively, D is TRBD1 (5 bases). In DNA, the CDR3 is TGCGCCAGCAGCCAAAGCACCGGACACCCTTCCGGGCAGTACTTC. This sequence encodes CASSQSTGHPSGQYF.